The 28 T cell receptor beta chains below all came from one sample that was sequenced in a study of T cells in Graves' hyperthyroidism and ophthalmopathy. The investigators amplified TCR beta CDR3 regions from RNA transcripts. The TCR CDR3 was amplified in a first-round RT-PCR using the HTBI primer set. TCRdb called the multiplex PCR reads again in MiXCR, with one record for every CDR3 protein. The table records a few hundred thousand distinct CDR3 sequences, around 46% of them present only once. Specimen: peripheral blood or thyroid tissue (not recorded which). These TCRs come from a woman aged 18-29 years with Graves' hyperthyroidism.

The rearrangement links TRBV7-9 to TRBJ1-1; unclear D gene. The germline CDR1 and CDR2 sequences are SEHNR and FQNEAQ (reference sequence). The CDR3 is made up of 12 amino acids. V dropped 0 bases and J dropped 11 bases, with 10 bases sitting between them. CDR3 DNA: TGTGCCAGCAGCTTAGCAGGAGCCCAGGCTTTCTTT. This codes for CASSLAGAQAFF.

Points on this clonotype: The junction and the germline gene differ at one end; a read error may be behind it. The rearrangement joins TRBV7-8 to TRBJ2-7; 8 bases line up with TRBD2. Germline V gives CDR1 SGHVS, CDR2 FQNEAQ. The CDR3 is 15 residues long. The CDR3 loop reads CDSSSRGLVVHEQYF. The CDR3 DNA sequence: TGTGACAGCAGCTCAAGGGGACTAGTAGTGCACGAGCAGTACTTC.

The chain links TRBV29-1 to TRBJ2-2; 8 nucleotides line up with TRBD1. With V trimmed by 3 bases and J by 5 bases, 8 bases remained unmatched. Germline V lookup: CDR1 SQVTM, CDR2 ANQGSEA. The CDR3 extends over 15 amino acids. The CDR3 is CSVDTQGAGTGELFF. The CDR3 DNA reads TGCAGCGTTGATACGCAGGGGGCGGGGACCGGGGAGCTGTTTTTT.

The chain links TRBV10-3 to TRBJ2-7; 8 nucleotides match TRBD1. The CDR3 length is 12 residues. Trimming took 11 bases from V and 3 from J; bases not matched to a gene: 6. The V gene's germline CDR1 is ENHRY and CDR2 SYGVKD. CDR3 in DNA: TGTGCCGGAATAGACAGGGGCTACGAGCAGTACTTC. The encoded protein is CAGIDRGYEQYF.

There are many counts of this clonotype. The chain employs TRBV7-2 and TRBJ2-5; TRBD2 matches 8 bases. The CDR3 runs 14 residues. V shed 4 bases, J shed 3 bases, and the junction held 4 bases outside the gene matches. CDR1 is SGHTA and CDR2 is FQGNSA in the germline V gene. CDR3 protein: CASSYRSGEETQYF. CDR3 coding DNA: TGTGCCAGCAGCTACCGTAGCGGGGAAGAGACCCAGTACTTC.

The chain employs TRBV5-1 and TRBJ2-5, with D perhaps matching TRBD1 or TRBD2 (5 bases each). Germline assignment: CDR1 SGHRS and CDR2 YFSETQ. Trimming shortened V by 5 bases and J by 4 bases, and 12 bases separated the two germline ends. The CDR3 contains 13 residues. This CDR3 reads CASSGDGGETQYF. In DNA, the CDR3 is TGCGCCAGCAGTGGGGACGGTGGAGAGACCCAGTACTTC.

In DNA, the CDR3 is TGTGCCAGCAGTATGGACAGGGTGAGTCAGCCCCAGCATTTT. The encoded protein is CASSMDRVSQPQHF. This sequence joins TRBV27 and TRBJ1-5, with 8 positions matching TRBD1. V lost 5 bases to trimming and J lost 6 bases; unmatched junction nucleotides: 6. The CDR3 length is 14 residues. CDR1 and CDR2 (germline): MNHEY, SMNVEV (reference sequence).

This clonotype appeared many times. The rearrangement links TRBV11-2 to TRBJ1-2; tentative D call: TRBD1 (6 bases). The germline CDR1 and CDR2 sequences are SGHAT and FQNNGV. CDR3 size: 13 residues. V lost 4 bases and J lost 3, with 9 bases in between. This CDR3 is CASSYAGDYGYTF. For the CDR3, the DNA is TGTGCCAGCAGCTACGCAGGGGACTATGGCTACACCTTC.

This clonotype was detected ten times or more. The chain has TRBV7-2 and TRBJ2-7; 7 nucleotides line up with TRBD2. CDR1 is SGHTA, CDR2 FQGNSA, per germline. The CDR3 is 14 residues long. V lost 8 bases, J lost 4 bases, and 11 bases stayed unmatched. The CDR3 loop reads CASALGGGRYEQYF. Written as DNA, the CDR3 is TGTGCCAGCGCTCTCGGGGGAGGGCGATACGAGCAGTACTTC.

This clonotype was counted many times. The V call is TRBV12-3 or TRBV12-4, the J call TRBJ2-7; no definite D call. Trimming removed 5 bases at V and 4 bases at J, with 12 bases between. CDR3 length: 13 amino acids. CDR3 nucleotides: TGTGCCAGCAGTCACCCAGAGAGATACGAGCAGTACTTC. It yields the protein CASSHPERYEQYF.

The V and J genes are TRBV12-3 or TRBV12-4 and TRBJ2-5; 8 bases match TRBD1. CDR3 size: 15 residues. With 5 bases clipped from V and 4 bases from J, the junction kept 9 bases outside the gene matches. As DNA, the CDR3 is TGTGCCAGCAGTATACCGGGACAGGCGGGAGAGACCCAGTACTTC. This gives the protein CASSIPGQAGETQYF.

CDR3 nucleotide sequence: TGTGCCAGCAGTTTGGATAGGACTAGGGTTCCCGAGCAGTACTTC. As protein: CASSLDRTRVPEQYF. The rearrangement uses TRBV27 and TRBJ2-7, with TRBD2 matching 7 bases. V shed 3 bases and J 6 bases; nucleotides not matched to a gene: 11. CDR1 MNHEY and CDR2 SMNVEV come from the germline V gene (reference sequence). This CDR3 spans 15 amino acids.

This clonotype was recorded at least ten times. V and J are TRBV7-9 and TRBJ2-7; 7 bases are shared with TRBD1. The CDR3 has 18 amino acids. V was clipped by 2 bases and J by 6 bases; unmatched bases: 19. CDR1 is SEHNR, CDR2 FQNEAQ, per germline (reference sequence). The CDR3 here is CASSLSPPERGRTPEQYF. In nucleotides, the CDR3 is TGTGCCAGCAGCTTATCCCCACCGGAGAGGGGGCGCACTCCCGAGCAGTACTTC.

The V and J genes are TRBV19 and TRBJ2-2, with a weak D call TRBD1 (6 bases). Germline values: CDR1 LNHDA, CDR2 SQIVND (reference sequence). The CDR3 contains 13 residues. V was cut by 5 bases and J by 5 bases, with 9 bases left in between. CDR3 region: CASSQQGTGELFF. The CDR3, as DNA: TGTGCCAGTAGTCAGCAGGGGACCGGGGAGCTGTTTTTT.

The chain links TRBV10-3 to TRBJ2-7, with D perhaps being TRBD1 or TRBD2 (5 bases each). Trimming removed 6 bases at V and 5 bases at J, with 14 bases between. This CDR3 is 13 amino acids long. The germline CDR1 and CDR2 sequences are ENHRY and SYGVKD. CDR3 coding DNA: TGTGCCATCAGCGGTGTCGGGGCGGACGAGCAGTACTTC. Translation: CAISGVGADEQYF.

This chain connects TRBV25-1 to TRBJ1-5, with D tentatively TRBD1 (5 bases). The CDR3 runs 13 residues. Trimming removed 3 bases at V and 7 bases at J, with 10 bases between. Germline V gene lookup returns CDR1 MGHDK and CDR2 SYGVNS. This CDR3 reads CASSDGQGQPQHF. For the CDR3, the DNA is TGTGCCAGCAGTGATGGGCAGGGACAGCCCCAGCATTTT.

This chain joins TRBV29-1 and TRBJ2-3; the match to TRBD2 covers 10 bases. V was pared by 1 base and J by 5 bases, with 9 bases of the junction left unmatched. This CDR3 comprises 16 residues. The germline V gene has CDR1 SQVTM and CDR2 ANQGSEA. This CDR3 reads CSVEVMLAGELDTQYF. In DNA, the CDR3 is TGCAGCGTTGAAGTGATGCTAGCGGGAGAATTAGATACGCAGTATTTT.

This clonotype was recorded at least ten times. This chain uses TRBV20-1 with TRBJ1-5; D is undetermined. The CDR3 sequence is 13 residues long. Trimming took off 6 bases at V and 0 bases at J, with 9 bases between the two ends. Germline V gene lookup returns CDR1 DFQATT and CDR2 SNEGSKA (reference sequence). CDR3 nucleotides: TGCAGTGCCACCCGGGATAGCAATCAGCCCCAGCATTTT. Residues: CSATRDSNQPQHF.

The chain is built from TRBV10-3 and TRBJ2-1, with TRBD1 matching 8 bases. With V trimmed by 6 bases and J by 8 bases, 9 bases remained unmatched. Germline lookup yields CDR1 ENHRY and CDR2 SYGVKD. This CDR3 comprises 14 residues. In nucleotides, the CDR3 is TGTGCCATCAGAGGACAGGGAGAATCTTATGAGCAGTTCTTC. It encodes CAIRGQGESYEQFF.

This clonotype has at least ten counts. This chain links TRBV28 with TRBJ2-7; the D gene is possibly TRBD2 (5 bases). Trimming stripped 2 bases from V and 3 bases from J, with 8 bases between. The germline CDR1 and CDR2 sequences are MDHEN and SYDVKM. The CDR3 is 13 residues long. For the CDR3, the DNA is TGTGCCAGCAGTTTACGCGGGTACTACGAGCAGTACTTC. Translated: CASSLRGYYEQYF.

The chain couples TRBV10-3 to TRBJ1-2, with D perhaps TRBD1 (5 bases). V was trimmed by 7 bases and J by 4 bases, leaving 16 bases between them. The germline CDR1 and CDR2 sequences are ENHRY and SYGVKD. The CDR3 has 14 residues. CDR3 in DNA: TGTGCCATCACGTGGGGACGACGCGGCTATGGCTACACCTTC. Its translation: CAITWGRRGYGYTF.

This clonotype occurred many times. The chain combines TRBV20-1 with TRBJ1-4; 9 bases are a match to TRBD1. Germline values: CDR1 DFQATT, CDR2 SNEGSKA (reference sequence). The CDR3 extends over 14 amino acids. The V segment lost 5 bases and the J segment 7 bases; nucleotides outside the gene matches: 8. The CDR3 nucleotides read TGCAGTGCTGACCCGGGACAGGGCGGTGAAAAACTGTTTTTT. Encoded protein: CSADPGQGGEKLFF.

The chain links TRBV7-9 to TRBJ2-7, with TRBD2 matching over 7 bases. CDR1 and CDR2 (germline): SEHNR, FQNEAQ (reference sequence). The CDR3 consists of 15 residues. The V and J ends lost 5 bases and 4 bases, in that order; junction bases with no gene match: 11. The CDR3 region is CASSRAGRAPYEQYF. CDR3 bases: TGTGCCAGCAGCCGAGCGGGACGCGCCCCGTACGAGCAGTACTTC.

V gene TRBV7-2 combines with J gene TRBJ2-1, with D unresolved. Trimming removed 0 bases at V and 0 bases at J, with 6 bases between. The CDR3 length is 15 residues. The germline gives CDR1 SGHTA, CDR2 FQGNSA. CDR3 loop: CASSLAESSYNEQFF. In nucleotides, the CDR3 is TGTGCCAGCAGCTTAGCGGAGAGCTCCTACAATGAGCAGTTCTTC.

The V and J genes are TRBV20-1 and TRBJ1-4; no clear D gene. In germline, CDR1 is DFQATT, CDR2 SNEGSKA (reference sequence). The V end was cut by 0 bases, the J end by 3 bases, with 8 bases between. This CDR3 has 14 residues. CDR3 nucleotide sequence: TGCAGTGCTAGAGATGAGAGGCCTAATGAAAAACTGTTTTTT. Protein: CSARDERPNEKLFF.

The sample holds many counts of this clonotype. As DNA, the CDR3 is TGCGCCAGCAGCTTGACAAGCACTGAAGCTTTCTTT. As protein: CASSLTSTEAFF. V gene TRBV5-1 combines with J gene TRBJ1-1; D remains unclear. Germline V gene data show CDR1 as SGHRS and CDR2 as YFSETQ. The V end was cut by 1 base, the J end by 4 bases, with 5 bases between. The CDR3 extends over 12 amino acids.

Ten or more counts support this clonotype. The CDR3 nucleotides read TGTGCCATCAGTGAAAGGGGGAAGGTCACTGAAGCTTTCTTT. Encoded protein: CAISERGKVTEAFF. V gene TRBV10-3 combines with J gene TRBJ1-1; tentative D call: TRBD1 (6 bases). Trimming stripped 3 bases from V and 4 bases from J, with 12 bases between. CDR3 length equals 14 residues. Germline loops: CDR1 ENHRY, CDR2 SYGVKD.

CDR3 sequence: CSVELRGPKNTEAFF. DNA for the CDR3: TGCAGCGTTGAATTACGAGGACCGAAGAACACTGAAGCTTTCTTT. The rearrangement joins TRBV29-1 to TRBJ1-1; D gene unclear. Germline V gene data show CDR1 as SQVTM and CDR2 as ANQGSEA. CDR3 length: 15 residues. V was pared by 2 bases and J by 1 base, with 14 bases between.